The 3 T cell receptor beta chains listed next were all sequenced from one sample in a study of blood T cell repertoires in COVID-19. The data were produced by immunoSEQ multiplex PCR, yet TCRdb's version contains in-frame clones alone and is incomplete. The profile shows over 75,000 clones, roughly 80% of them singletons. The sequencing sample was made of peripheral blood. Receptor source: a human donor in a cohort sampled during active COVID-19.

The rearrangement uses TRBV11-2 and TRBJ2-5; 8 bases agree with TRBD2. The CDR3 sequence is 14 residues long. Per germline, CDR1 SGHAT and CDR2 FQNNGV. Trimming at V came to 3 bases and at J to 6 bases, leaving 6 bases not matched to a gene. In nucleotides, the CDR3 is TGTGCCAGCAGCTTGGCGGGGGGCAGGAAGACCCAGTACTTC. It yields the protein CASSLAGGRKTQYF.

In this sample, this clone turned up a few times. The chain employs TRBV3-1 (or the pseudogene TRBV3-2) and TRBJ2-7; 10 nucleotides line up with TRBD2. Trimming removed 4 bases from V and 3 bases from J; junction bases left unmatched: 3. The CDR3 sequence is 14 residues long. Germline CDR1 LGHDT, CDR2 YNNKEL (reference sequence). CDR3 protein: CASSPTSGNYEQYF. In DNA, the CDR3 is TGTGCCAGCAGCCCTACTAGCGGGAACTACGAGCAGTACTTC.

The gene calls are TRBV7-9 and TRBJ2-1; D may be TRBD1 (5 bases). The CDR3 is made up of 14 amino acids. CDR1 SEHNR and CDR2 FQNEAQ come from the germline V gene (reference sequence). V was pared by 1 base and J by 9 bases, with 13 bases between. For the CDR3, the DNA is TGTGCCAGCAGCTTAGGGGGCAGGGTGGCTGAGCAGTTCTTC. It specifies CASSLGGRVAEQFF.